The clone carrying this TCR beta chain has a count of ten or more. Antigen: not known. These data belong to a study of CD8 T cells in ankylosing spondylitis. TCRdb itself ran the 5' RACE reads through MiXCR, one entry per CDR3 protein. The table records about 310,000 distinct CDR3 sequences, less than 25% of them present only once. The junction had 15 bases not matched to a gene; V was cut back by 6 bases and J by 7 bases. The CDR3 is 15 residues long. Germline CDR1 reads DFQATT; CDR2 reads SNEGSKA (reference sequence). Overall study results and limits: Some motif variants were previously reported in reactive arthritis synovial fluid and blood.

The sequence was obtained from a female donor with ankylosing spondylitis or in good health (not recorded which). The chain links TRBV20-1 to TRBJ2-1; TRBD2 matches at 7 bases. Material for sequencing was blood, either unsorted or a sorted T cell fraction (not recorded which). The CDR3 region is CSAQSRGSTENEQFF. The CDR3 DNA follows: TGCAGTGCCCAAAGCCGCGGGAGTACAGAAAATGAGCAGTTCTTC.